This record concerns one TCR beta chain sequence. This CDR3 region has 14 residues. The V and J ends lost 0 bases and 8 bases, in that order; junction bases with no gene match: 6. Germline V gene data show CDR1 as SGHRS and CDR2 as YFSETQ. These data are taken from a study of blood T cell repertoires in COVID-19. Only in-frame clones appear in the TCRdb table, and some are missing; sequencing was by immunoSEQ multiplex PCR. The data show hundreds of thousands of clones, 80% to 90% seen once. This sequence originates from a woman between 45 and 65 years old with acute or convalescent COVID-19. V gene TRBV5-1 combines with J gene TRBJ1-2; 8 positions match TRBD1. The sequenced sample consisted of peripheral blood. In DNA form, the CDR3 reads TGCGCCAGCAGCTTGGGACAGGGGATTAGGGGCTACACCTTC. This encodes CASSLGQGIRGYTF.